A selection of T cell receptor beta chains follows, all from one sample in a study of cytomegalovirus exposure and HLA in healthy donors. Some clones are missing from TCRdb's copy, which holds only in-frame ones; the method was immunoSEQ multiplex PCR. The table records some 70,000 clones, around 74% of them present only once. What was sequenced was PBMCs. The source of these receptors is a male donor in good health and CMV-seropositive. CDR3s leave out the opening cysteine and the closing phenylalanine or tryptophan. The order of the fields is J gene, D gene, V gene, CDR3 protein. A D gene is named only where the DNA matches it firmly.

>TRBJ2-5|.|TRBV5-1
ASSWGRRSETQY
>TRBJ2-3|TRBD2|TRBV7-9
ASSLSLAGGTDTQY
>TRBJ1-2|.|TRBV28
ASSSGSNYGYT
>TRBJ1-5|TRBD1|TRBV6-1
ASTQDRGRGQPQH
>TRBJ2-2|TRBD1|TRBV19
AGRDRGDTGELF
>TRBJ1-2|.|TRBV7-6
ASSLQGSNYGYT
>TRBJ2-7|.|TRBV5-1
ASSLGDRSYEQY
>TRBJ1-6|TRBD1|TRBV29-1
SVGTGGSSPLH
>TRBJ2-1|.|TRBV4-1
ASSQEGGYNEQF
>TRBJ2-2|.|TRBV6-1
ASSFEGTGELF
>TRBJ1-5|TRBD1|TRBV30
AWDQGGHQPQH
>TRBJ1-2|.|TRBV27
ASSPRSWTPGDYGYT